One and the same sample provided the 15 T cell receptor beta chains below, sequenced in a study of regulatory T cells in long-lasting Graves disease. Libraries of TCR beta came from iRepertoire HTBI primers plus Arm-PCR of CDR3 regions. TCRdb re-called the multiplex PCR reads with MiXCR, one entry per CDR3 protein. This table has roughly 430,000 distinct CDR3 sequences, about 17% appearing once. Time point meaning: newly diagnosed GD, antithyroid drugs for less than 3 months. The TCR library was prepared using RNA isolated from PBMCs. These records were also assigned to another study, of T cells in Graves' hyperthyroidism and ophthalmopathy.

The source was peripheral blood mononuclear cells (PBMCs), collected at new diagnosis, from a patient treated with antithyroid drugs. Receptor source: a woman aged 30 to 39 with Graves disease.

This clonotype came up many times. The chain has TRBV6-5 and TRBJ2-1, with D maybe TRBD1 (6 bases). Per germline, CDR1 MNHEY and CDR2 SVGAGI. This CDR3 has 19 residues. The ends were cut back, 2 bases at V and 2 bases at J, with 22 bases in the middle. The CDR3 is CASSYELGRGGPAYNEQFF. CDR3 in DNA: TGTGCCAGCAGTTACGAGTTGGGCAGGGGTGGACCAGCCTACAATGAGCAGTTCTTC.

The rearrangement links TRBV7-9 to TRBJ2-7; TRBD2 matches at 8 bases. Germline assignment: CDR1 SEHNR and CDR2 FQNEAQ (reference sequence). V was clipped by 1 base and J by 7 bases; unmatched bases: 6. The CDR3 is made up of 14 amino acids. DNA of the CDR3: TGTGCCAGCAGCTTAGTAGGTCTAGCGGGTGAGCAGTACTTC. Translating it yields CASSLVGLAGEQYF.

This chain uses TRBV6-2 or TRBV6-3 with TRBJ2-7; perhaps TRBD2 as D (6 bases). Trimming pared 1 base from V and 3 bases from J, leaving 13 bases between. In germline, CDR1 is MNHEY, CDR2 SVGEGT. There are 15 residues in the CDR3. The CDR3 nucleotides are TGTGCCAGCAGTTACTTCGGGAGCTCGAACTACGAGCAGTACTTC. The encoded protein is CASSYFGSSNYEQYF.

This clonotype was picked up a small number of times. The rearrangement uses TRBV28 and TRBJ2-5; D is ambiguous. Germline-derived CDR1 and CDR2 are MDHEN and SYDVKM. The V end was cut by 5 bases, the J end by 3 bases, with 7 bases between. This CDR3 is 12 amino acids long. Here the CDR3 reads CASSALEETQYF. The CDR3 coding sequence is TGTGCCAGCAGTGCCTTAGAAGAGACCCAGTACTTC.

V gene TRBV7-9 combines with J gene TRBJ2-5; D is undetermined. This CDR3 has 14 amino acids. The V gene's germline CDR1 is SEHNR and CDR2 FQNEAQ (reference sequence). V lost 5 bases to trimming and J lost 2 bases, with 12 bases between them. For the CDR3, the DNA is TGTGCCAGCAGCCTAAGACAAGATCAAGAGACCCAGTACTTC. Residues: CASSLRQDQETQYF.

The chain carries TRBV12-3 or TRBV12-4 and TRBJ2-2, with TRBD2 matching over 8 bases. Trimming at V came to 10 bases and at J to 8 bases, leaving 9 bases not matched to a gene. The CDR3 has 13 residues. The CDR3 nucleotides read TGTGCCACCCGGACTAGCTCGCGGGGGGAGCTGTTTTTT. Its protein product is CATRTSSRGELFF.

This clonotype appeared many times. The chain carries TRBV7-9 and TRBJ2-3; 10 bases agree with TRBD2. The CDR3 covers 16 residues. Looked up from germline, CDR1 is SEHNR and CDR2 is FQNEAQ (reference sequence). V dropped 3 bases and J dropped 3; count of bases not matched to a gene: 6. The CDR3 bases are TGTGCCAGCAGCTTCCTAGCGGGAGTTGGGACAGATACGCAGTATTTT. This translates into CASSFLAGVGTDTQYF. The full variable domain, in which reference TRBV7-9 and TRBJ2-3 provide the parts outside the CDR3, is DTGVSQNPRHKITKRGQNVTFRCDPISEHNRLYWYRQTLGQGPEFLTYFQNEAQLEKSRLLSDRFSAERPKGSFSTLEIQRTEQGDSAMYLCASSFLAGVGTDTQYFGPGTRLTVL.

Regarding this clonotype: A much larger clone differs from this one at a single base, so this may be a read error. The gene calls are TRBV30 and TRBJ2-5; D perhaps matches TRBD2 (6 bases). CDR3 length equals 14 residues. From germline, CDR1 is GTSNPN and CDR2 SVGIG (reference sequence). The V gene lost 8 bases and the J gene lost 11 bases, with 27 bases spanning the gap. CDR3 nucleotides: TGTGCCAGGACTTCTAGCGAGGCCTACAATGAGCAGTACTTC. Translated, it gives CARTSSEAYNEQYF. The full variable domain, completed using reference TRBV30 and TRBJ2-5, is SQTIHQWPATLVQPVGSPLSLECTVEGTSNPNLYWYRQAAGRGLQLLFYSVGIGQISSEVPQNLSASRPQDRQFILSSKKLLLSDSGFYLCARTSSEAYNEQYFGPGTRLLVL.

The chain carries TRBV5-1 and TRBJ2-7; 7 bases fit TRBD2. The CDR3 is 15 residues long. The J segment lost 2 bases and the V segment lost 0 bases, leaving 5 bases of the junction unmatched. From germline, CDR1 is SGHRS and CDR2 YFSETQ. CDR3 in amino acids: CASSLESSGTYEQYF. CDR3 nucleotide sequence: TGCGCCAGCAGCTTGGAGTCTAGCGGTACCTACGAGCAGTACTTC. Drawing the rest from reference TRBV5-1 and TRBJ2-7, the complete variable domain is KAGVTQTPRYLIKTRGQQVTLSCSPISGHRSVSWYQQTPGQGLQFLFEYFSETQRNKGNFPGRFSGRQFSNSRSEMNVSTLELGDSALYLCASSLESSGTYEQYFGPGTRLTVT.

This chain links TRBV29-1 with TRBJ2-5; a possible D gene is TRBD2 (5 bases). The CDR3 consists of 15 residues. The V gene lost 1 base and the J gene lost 5 bases, with 17 bases spanning the gap. Germline CDR1 is SQVTM and CDR2 is ANQGSEA. This CDR3 is CSVEGLARWKETQYF. CDR3 bases: TGCAGCGTTGAAGGGCTAGCTCGGTGGAAGGAGACCCAGTACTTC.

This clonotype was observed many times. The rearrangement joins TRBV20-1 to TRBJ2-1; TRBD2 matches at 7 bases. The trim removed 0 bases at V and 8 bases at J, leaving 4 bases unmatched. Germline-derived CDR1 and CDR2 are DFQATT and SNEGSKA (reference sequence). The CDR3 is 13 residues long. CDR3 loop: CSARDGGVDEQFF. Written as DNA, the CDR3 is TGCAGTGCTAGAGATGGGGGGGTGGATGAGCAGTTCTTC.

The chain joins TRBV29-1 to TRBJ2-5, with 7 bases that match TRBD1. In germline, CDR1 is SQVTM, CDR2 ANQGSEA. V was pared by 2 bases and J by 5 bases, with 26 bases of the junction left unmatched. The CDR3 length is 20 residues. The CDR3 region is CSVETGPRPHKTGHAETQYF. CDR3 DNA sequence: TGCAGCGTTGAAACAGGACCCCGCCCCCATAAGACAGGGCACGCGGAGACCCAGTACTTC.

This clonotype was recorded many times. The chain couples TRBV18 to TRBJ2-7; 8 bases match TRBD1. Germline lookup yields CDR1 KGHSH and CDR2 LQKENI. The V and J ends lost 1 base and 0 bases, in that order; junction bases with no gene match: 5. The CDR3 totals 16 residues. In nucleotides, the CDR3 is TGTGCCAGCTCACCACGATCAGGGGGCGCCTCCTACGAGCAGTACTTC. Protein sequence: CASSPRSGGASYEQYF.

This clonotype came up a few times. This sequence may be a read error, since a much larger clone differs from it by one base. The chain links TRBV7-2 to TRBJ1-5; 9 bases agree with TRBD1. The CDR3 length is 15 residues. CDR1 and CDR2 (germline): SGHTA, FQGNSA. The CDR3 reads CASSEQGASNQPLHF. The CDR3 coding sequence is TGTGCCAGCAGCGAACAGGGGGCGAGCAATCAGCCCCTGCATTTT.

Details on this clonotype: A much larger clonotype is one base distant, so this may be a read error. The chain links TRBV28 to TRBJ2-7; TRBD2 matches 8 bases. Trimming removed 4 bases from V and 4 bases from J; junction bases left unmatched: 9. Germline CDR1 is MDHEN and CDR2 is SYDVKM. This CDR3 has 15 amino acids. The CDR3 sequence: CASSSSSGSFYEQYF. The CDR3 DNA follows: TGTGCCAGCAGTTCCTCCAGCGGGAGTTTTTACGAGCAGTACTTC.